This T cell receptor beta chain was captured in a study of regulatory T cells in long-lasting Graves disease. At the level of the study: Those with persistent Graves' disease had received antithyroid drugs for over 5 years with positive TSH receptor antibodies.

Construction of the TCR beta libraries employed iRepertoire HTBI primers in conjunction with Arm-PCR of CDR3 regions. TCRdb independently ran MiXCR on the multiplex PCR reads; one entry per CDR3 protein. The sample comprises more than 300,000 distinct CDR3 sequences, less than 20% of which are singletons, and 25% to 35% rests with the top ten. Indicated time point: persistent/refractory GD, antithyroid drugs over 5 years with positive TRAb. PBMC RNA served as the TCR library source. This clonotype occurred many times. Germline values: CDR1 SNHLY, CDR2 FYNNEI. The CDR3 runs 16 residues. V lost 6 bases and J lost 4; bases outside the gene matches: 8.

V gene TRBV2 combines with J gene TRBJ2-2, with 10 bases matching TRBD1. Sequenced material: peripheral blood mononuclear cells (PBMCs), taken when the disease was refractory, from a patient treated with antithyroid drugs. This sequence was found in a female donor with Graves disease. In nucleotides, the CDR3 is TGTGCCAGCAGCCGCGGGACAGGGGAAATCACCGGGGAGCTGTTTTTT. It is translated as CASSRGTGEITGELFF.